This TCR beta chain appears in the sequencing data of a study of T cell responses to AZD1222 COVID-19 vaccine. Study-wide results and limits: Sampled repertoires all dated from after the peak T cell response.

About this clone: No antigen is known for it.

Profiled with immunoSEQ multiplex PCR; TCRdb holds only in-frame clones, not every one. The sample lists about 86,000 clones; around 73% were seen once. V shed 6 bases and J 3 bases; nucleotides not matched to a gene: 3. This CDR3 contains 14 residues. Per germline, CDR1 KGHSH and CDR2 LQKENI. The rearrangement links TRBV18 to TRBJ2-7; the match to TRBD2 covers 12 bases. Source: peripheral blood, taken on day 0 of AZD1222 vaccination. The source of this sequence is an adult in good health. CDR3 sequence (DNA): TGTGCCAGCTCGTGGACTAGCGGGGACTACGAGCAGTACTTC. Encoded protein: CASSWTSGDYEQYF.